Detailed here is one TCR beta chain. These data are taken from a study of blood T cell repertoires in COVID-19. Study summary: PBMCs, B-cell-depleted T cells, or T cells provided the cDNA or gDNA that made up the material.

The CDR3 totals 13 residues. From germline, CDR1 is GTSNPN and CDR2 SVGIG (reference sequence). Trimming pared 4 bases from V and 3 bases from J, leaving 13 bases between. This table comes from immunoSEQ multiplex PCR, and its TCRdb copy is limited to in-frame clones, with some not included. Of under 110,000 clones in the sample, roughly 86% were seen once. The sequence was obtained from a woman in her 30s with acute or convalescent COVID-19. The sequencing input was peripheral blood. The chain carries TRBV30 and TRBJ2-7; no definite D call. The CDR3 is CAWNDPGFYEQYF. The CDR3 bases are TGTGCCTGGAACGATCCAGGATTCTACGAGCAGTACTTC.